Presented here are 8 T cell receptor beta chains from one specimen sequenced in a study of beta chain features in type 1 diabetes (dated by TCRdb to 2016 to 2018). Findings and caveats that apply to the study as a whole: Type 1 diabetes patients showed a moderate but significant shortening of TCRB CDR3 length in all four CD4+ subsets.

No antigen is known for these receptors. Libraries were built with the immunoSEQ multiplex PCR assay. The entire isolated RNA was reverse transcribed using the High Capacity cDNA Reverse Transcription Kit, and thus expressed TCRB transcripts were sequenced. The clones in this table, taken by TCRdb from immuneACCESS, are in-frame only. Not every clone is retained; where verified, under half of the shortfall comes from an unresolved V gene, and the cause of the rest is unknown. The sample table shows roughly 730,000 clones, and about an eighth are seen once. 0.022% of the sample is taken by the ten largest. Sample: naive CD4+ T cells from blood. The meaning of the sample's cell subset or site label: true naive CD4+ T cells. These receptors originate from a man between 18 and 35 years old with type 1 diabetes.

This clone was detected only a few times. The genes are TRBV7-9 and TRBJ1-6, with D hard to call. The CDR3 has 15 residues. Germline V CDR1 and CDR2: SEHNR, FQNEAQ (reference sequence). V shed 2 bases and J shed 5 bases, with 10 bases lying between them. This CDR3 reads CASSLRGPNNSPLHF. The DNA of the CDR3 is TGTGCCAGCAGCTTACGAGGGCCCAATAATTCACCCCTCCACTTT.

The CDR3 DNA reads TGTGCCAGCAGCCCAACCCCACAGGGGGCGAGGACTGAAGCTTTCTTT. This sequence encodes CASSPTPQGARTEAFF. The chain links TRBV7-9 to TRBJ1-1, with TRBD1 matching 9 bases. There are 16 residues in the CDR3. J lost 5 bases, V lost 5 bases, and 12 bases had no gene match. CDR1 is SEHNR, CDR2 FQNEAQ, per germline (reference sequence).

This clone was found a few times. The gene calls are TRBV29-1 and TRBJ2-3; TRBD1 matches 9 bases. Per the germline V gene, CDR1 is SQVTM and CDR2 is ANQGSEA. The V gene end was trimmed by 6 bases and the J gene end by 3 bases; junction bases not matched to a gene: 10. This CDR3 has 15 amino acids. The DNA of the CDR3 is TGCAGCGTCGAGCCGGGACAGGGTAGGACAGATACGCAGTATTTT. This translates into CSVEPGQGRTDTQYF.

This clone was detected only a few times. Other DNA sequences within the sample encode an identical CDR3. V usage is TRBV10-3 and J usage is TRBJ2-7, with unresolved D. Trimming shortened V by 4 bases and J by 0 bases, and 1 base separated the two germline ends. Germline-derived CDR1 and CDR2 are ENHRY and SYGVKD. The CDR3 loop spans 11 amino acids. Here the CDR3 reads CAISGSYEQYF. As DNA, the CDR3 is TGTGCCATCAGTGGCTCCTACGAGCAGTACTTC.

This clone was observed a handful of times. V gene TRBV18 combines with J gene TRBJ2-6; possible D gene TRBD1, 7 bases. The V end lost 1 base, the J end lost 3 bases, and 19 bases lay between the germline ends. CDR1 is KGHSH and CDR2 is LQKENI in the germline V gene. The CDR3 totals 19 residues. The CDR3, as DNA: TGTGCCAGCTCACCACTGGAGGGGGCCCCTCTAGGTGGGGCCAACGTCCTGACTTTC. Amino acid sequence: CASSPLEGAPLGGANVLTF. The whole variable domain, remainder taken from reference TRBV18 and TRBJ2-6, is NAGVMQNPRHLVRRRGQEARLRCSPMKGHSHVYWYRQLPEEGLKFMVYLQKENIIDESGMPKERFSAEFPKEGPSILRIQQVVRGDSAAYFCASSPLEGAPLGGANVLTFGAGSRLTVL.

This chain joins TRBV29-1 and TRBJ1-2; 8 nucleotides match TRBD1. The CDR3 consists of 14 residues. Losses at the gene ends were 3 bases for V and 8 bases for J; bases not matched to a gene: 11. Per germline, CDR1 SQVTM and CDR2 ANQGSEA. In DNA form, the CDR3 reads TGCAGCGTTGAGGAACAGGGGACAGGAGGAGGCTACACCTTC. It specifies CSVEEQGTGGGYTF.

This chain joins TRBV18 and TRBJ2-7; D gene unclear. Per the germline V gene, CDR1 is KGHSH and CDR2 is LQKENI. The CDR3 has 12 residues. Trimming removed 3 bases at V and 2 bases at J, with 5 bases between. CDR3: CASSPVPYEQYF. Here the CDR3 DNA reads TGTGCCAGCTCACCTGTCCCCTACGAGCAGTACTTC.

The V and J genes are TRBV7-8 and TRBJ1-2; no clear D. The CDR3 contains 15 residues. CDR1 and CDR2 from the germline V gene are SGHVS and FQNEAQ. The ends were cut back, 3 bases at V and 8 bases at J, with 19 bases in the middle. The CDR3 reads CASSFSDTEGLGYTF. CDR3 DNA: TGTGCCAGCAGCTTTAGTGACACGGAGGGTTTGGGCTACACCTTC. Using reference TRBV7-8 and TRBJ1-2 for the parts outside the CDR3, the full variable domain is GAGVSQSPRYKVAKRGQDVALRCDPISGHVSLFWYQQALGQGPEFLTYFQNEAQLDKSGLPSDRFFAERPEGSVSTLKIQRTQQEDSAVYLCASSFSDTEGLGYTFGSGTRLTVV.